This T cell receptor beta chain was captured in a study of blood T cell repertoires in COVID-19 (dated by TCRdb to between 2020 and 2021). For context, the study as a whole: Samples covering the acute and convalescent phases of COVID-19 were provided by collaborators in the United States, Italy and Spain. The material from the prospective study consisted of cDNA or gDNA derived from T cells, B-cell-depleted T cells, or PBMCs. Deeply sampled blood TCRbeta repertoires from subjects exposed to, actively infected with, or recovered from COVID-19 were included in the dataset. A freely available public database, intended as a resource for researchers studying the immune response to SARS-CoV-2, is where the repertoires were released. Samples came from the ongoing ImmuneRACE study (first 160 participants) plus 1,254 subjects from 6 global collaborators. Sample metadata almost always included a de-identified subject ID, COVID-19 status, age in years and sex. HLA class I and class II types, where available, came from metadata supplied by the sample provider rather than from assay-based typing.

The immunoSEQ Assay, a bias-controlled multiplex PCR, was used to amplify TCRbeta CDR3 regions from genomic DNA. Per the original workflow: Within the assay, amplification of reference gene primers was used to estimate how many nucleated cells each sample contained. To quantify the absolute abundance of each unique TCRbeta CDR3 rearrangement, sequence reads were collapsed and filtered. For each sample, productive Simpson clonality was calculated as the square root of Simpson's diversity index over productive rearrangements. TCRdb limited this immuneACCESS table to in-frame rearrangements with V and J called. A share of clones is missing; checked studies link under half to unresolved V genes, and the rest is unexplained. That table supplies the V and J calls and clone size; D and trimming were determined from the DNA. This sample gives a few hundred thousand clones in total; approximately 91% of them show up just once. The ten largest clones take up about 18% of the sample.

CDR1 and CDR2 were assigned from the germline V gene as SGHRS and YFSETQ. V trim: 6 bases; J trim: 0 bases; unmatched bases: 5. The CDR3 runs 15 amino acids, cysteine and phenylalanine included. Only the CDR3 region is kept as DNA, spanning 45 bases read in frame from base 1. What the research found in general, with its limitations: The quantity of clinical and demographic metadata differed by source and by participant and was supplied without curation.

One collaborating source in Seattle enrolled patients while the patients were actively infected and followed the patients over time throughout the course of disease. The collaborating institutions used their own protocols to collect whole blood in K2EDTA tubes. For TCRbeta analysis, collaborators shipped samples in one of three forms: frozen whole blood, isolated PBMCs, or DNA extracted from either of those sample types. This clone has more than one count but fewer than ten. Its cognate antigen has yet to be identified. Base qualities are not at hand, and no much larger clone is one base apart. This chain is built from TRBV5-1 and TRBJ2-2; TRBD1 matches 7 bases in the middle. Sequencing was performed on peripheral blood. This receptor was taken from a man in his fifties or sixties with COVID-19, enrolled during active disease. CDR3 region: CASTTGTANTGELFF. The DNA sequence is given as TGCGCCAGCACCACCGGGACAGCGAACACCGGGGAGCTGTTTTTT.